Below, one TCR beta chain is given with its context. The target antigen is unknown. The data stem from a study of OX40 agonist ivuxolimab in advanced cancers. Study background: Intravenous ivuxolimab was administered to patients every 2 weeks at 0.01 to 10 mg/kg.

Germline V gene data show CDR1 as MNHEY and CDR2 as SVGAGI. J gave up 3 bases and V 2 bases, and 3 bases lay outside the gene matches. The CDR3 loop spans 15 amino acids. Overall study findings and caveats: Average numbers of expanded clones were greater in CD8+ T cells than in CD4+.

The table came from immunoSEQ multiplex PCR; TCRdb's copy has only in-frame clones and leaves some out. This table has 100,000 or so clones, roughly 95% appearing once. The receptor's source is an adult with an advanced solid tumor such as melanoma, head and neck, liver or kidney cancer. The material was CD4+ or CD8+ T cells sorted from blood, obtained in a trial of the OX40 agonist ivuxolimab. This chain connects TRBV6-5 to TRBJ2-1, with TRBD1 matching 8 bases. The CDR3 region has the DNA TGTGCCAGCAGTTACGGCAGGGGGCTCTACAATGAGCAGTTCTTC. Amino acid sequence: CASSYGRGLYNEQFF.